The 24 T cell receptor beta chains below all came from one sample that was sequenced in a study of beta chain features in type 1 diabetes. All of the isolated RNA was reverse transcribed, so expressed TCRB transcripts were sequenced. Assay used: immunoSEQ multiplex PCR; TCRdb lists only in-frame clones, some missing. This table has hundreds of thousands of clones, about 12% appearing once. Sequencing was performed on naive CD4+ T cells from blood. The origin of the receptors is a man aged 18 to 30 in good health.

V is TRBV4-2 and J is TRBJ1-6, with 7 nucleotides matching TRBD1. J was trimmed by 0 bases and V by 0 bases; bases with no gene match: 2. The CDR3 sequence is 17 residues long. CDR1 LGHNA and CDR2 YNFKEQ come from the germline V gene. Written as DNA, the CDR3 is TGTGCCAGCAGCCAAGAGGCAGGGGGCTCCTATAATTCACCCCTCCACTTT. Amino acids: CASSQEAGGSYNSPLHF.

V is TRBV30 and J is TRBJ1-5, with D maybe TRBD1 (5 bases). The CDR3 has 11 amino acids. In germline, CDR1 is GTSNPN, CDR2 SVGIG (reference sequence). Trimming took 5 bases from V and 6 from J, leaving 8 bases between them. The DNA for the CDR3 is TGTGCCTGGGGGGGAGGTCAGCCCCAGCATTTT. It encodes CAWGGGQPQHF.

This clone was found a few times. Other DNA sequences from this sample encode an identical CDR3 as well. The rearrangement links TRBV20-1 to TRBJ1-1, with unresolved D. CDR3 length: 11 amino acids. Per the germline V gene, CDR1 is DFQATT and CDR2 is SNEGSKA (reference sequence). With 4 bases removed from V and 1 base from J, the gap between germline ends came to 4 bases. CDR3 region: CSAKRNTEAFF. The CDR3 region has the DNA TGCAGTGCTAAGAGGAACACTGAAGCTTTCTTT.

The chain couples TRBV7-3 to TRBJ1-1; 11 bases agree with TRBD1. J was trimmed by 5 bases and V by 5 bases; bases with no gene match: 4. CDR3 length: 14 amino acids. Germline loops: CDR1 SGHTA, CDR2 FQGTGA. The CDR3 loop is CASSRGQGATEAFF. The CDR3 coding sequence is TGTGCCAGCAGCCGAGGACAGGGGGCGACTGAAGCTTTCTTT.

The chain joins TRBV7-2 to TRBJ2-5; 11 bases are shared with TRBD2. The V gene's germline CDR1 is SGHTA and CDR2 FQGNSA. The V gene end was trimmed by 0 bases and the J gene end by 5 bases; junction bases not matched to a gene: 5. This CDR3 contains 16 residues. The CDR3 reads CASSLATSGGVETQYF. The CDR3 DNA sequence: TGTGCCAGCAGCTTAGCAACTAGCGGGGGCGTGGAGACCCAGTACTTC.

This clone was picked up a small number of times. The rearrangement links TRBV30 to TRBJ1-2, with 7 bases lining up with TRBD1. V gave up 7 bases and J gave up 2 bases; unmatched junction bases: 1. Germline V CDR1 and CDR2: GTSNPN, SVGIG (reference sequence). The CDR3 runs to 11 residues. CDR3 sequence: CASQGNYGYTF. The CDR3 nucleotides read TGTGCCTCACAGGGGAACTATGGCTACACCTTC.

This clone was counted a few times. The V gene is TRBV2, the J gene TRBJ2-3; TRBD2 agrees at 11 bases. This CDR3 spans 14 amino acids. Germline CDR1 and CDR2: SNHLY and FYNNEI. Trimming at V came to 8 bases and at J to 4 bases, leaving 5 bases not matched to a gene. The CDR3 region has the DNA TGTGCCAGCGCCGGGACTAGCGGTCCAGATACGCAGTATTTT. It is translated as CASAGTSGPDTQYF.

The rearrangement uses TRBV30 and TRBJ1-1, with D perhaps matching TRBD1 (6 bases). The germline V gene has CDR1 GTSNPN and CDR2 SVGIG (reference sequence). The CDR3 loop spans 12 amino acids. V was shortened by 8 bases and J by 3 bases, with 13 bases between the two germline ends. CDR3 nucleotide sequence: TGTGCCCACAGGGAGACTCACACTGAAGCTTTCTTT. Translating gives CAHRETHTEAFF. The variable domain in full, completed from reference TRBV30 and TRBJ1-1, reads SQTIHQWPATLVQPVGSPLSLECTVEGTSNPNLYWYRQAAGRGLQLLFYSVGIGQISSEVPQNLSASRPQDRQFILSSKKLLLSDSGFYLCAHRETHTEAFFGQGTRLTVV.

J is TRBJ2-2 and V is TRBV28, with TRBD2 as a possible D gene (6 bases). CDR1 is MDHEN and CDR2 is SYDVKM in the germline V gene. The CDR3 is made up of 14 amino acids. Trimming removed 11 bases from V and 4 bases from J, with 17 bases in between. CDR3 sequence: CAAEGRESTGELFF. For the CDR3, the DNA is TGTGCCGCGGAGGGAAGGGAGAGCACCGGGGAGCTGTTTTTT.

This clone was found a few times. The chain uses TRBV2 and TRBJ2-2; 9 bases agree with TRBD1. The CDR3 consists of 18 residues. CDR1 is SNHLY, CDR2 FYNNEI, per germline. The ends lost 4 bases at V and 4 bases at J; junction bases unmatched: 13. CDR3 nucleotides: TGTGCCAGCAGTGCCCCAGGGACAGGGAGTAAGGGCACCGGGGAGCTGTTTTTT. It yields the protein CASSAPGTGSKGTGELFF.

This clone was seen a handful of times. The germline gene is not matched at one end of the junction; a read error may be the cause. The chain recombines TRBV19 with TRBJ1-4, with D unclear. The CDR3 extends over 14 amino acids. The germline CDR1 and CDR2 sequences are LNHDA and SQIVND (reference sequence). This chain's CDR3 is CASSPTWASEVAVF. For the CDR3, the DNA is TGTGCCAGTAGTCCTACTTGGGCCTCCGAAGTCGCTGTTTTT.

The CDR3 DNA reads TGTGCCAGCAGTGGGGCAGAGCATAGCAATCAGCCCCAGCATTTT. Protein sequence: CASSGAEHSNQPQHF. The rearrangement joins TRBV27 to TRBJ1-5; a weak D match, TRBD1 (5 bases). The CDR3 runs to 15 residues. CDR1 is MNHEY and CDR2 is SMNVEV in the germline V gene (reference sequence). V lost 5 bases and J lost 0, with 11 bases in between.

The CDR3 sequence: CAWSVVGTRNEKLFF. CDR3 coding DNA: TGTGCCTGGAGTGTAGTGGGGACTAGGAATGAAAAACTGTTTTTT. The genes are TRBV30 and TRBJ1-4; D might be TRBD1 (5 bases). Trimming left V 0 bases short and J 5 bases short, with 13 bases between. The CDR3 consists of 15 residues. CDR1 and CDR2 (germline): GTSNPN, SVGIG (reference sequence).

The V call is TRBV4-2, the J call TRBJ2-5; the match to TRBD2 covers 8 bases. Trimming took 4 bases from V and 3 from J; bases not matched to a gene: 4. From germline, CDR1 is LGHNA and CDR2 YNFKEQ. The CDR3 runs 14 residues. The CDR3 region is CASSRAGEKETQYF. CDR3 coding DNA: TGTGCCAGCAGCCGAGCGGGAGAAAAAGAGACCCAGTACTTC.

This clone was seen only a few times. The chain combines TRBV6-6 with TRBJ2-7, with 10 bases aligning to TRBD1. The CDR3 extends over 14 amino acids. With 4 bases clipped from V and 3 bases from J, the junction kept 3 bases outside the gene matches. Looked up from germline, CDR1 is MNHNY and CDR2 is SVGAGI (reference sequence). The CDR3 region has the DNA TGTGCCAGCAGTTCACGGGACAGGGGCTACGAGCAGTACTTC. It is translated as CASSSRDRGYEQYF.

V gene TRBV7-3 combines with J gene TRBJ2-3; 9 nucleotides line up with TRBD2. CDR3 length equals 15 residues. V shed 1 base, J shed 4 bases, and the junction held 3 bases outside the gene matches. Germline CDR1 reads SGHTA; CDR2 reads FQGTGA. CDR3 DNA: TGTGCCAGCAGCTTAAGAGGCGGGAGGGCAGATACGCAGTATTTT. It yields the protein CASSLRGGRADTQYF.

The sample holds a few counts of this clone. The chain has TRBV7-8 and TRBJ2-4; the D gene is possibly TRBD2 (7 bases). Germline V CDR1 and CDR2: SGHVS, FQNEAQ. V was pared by 5 bases and J by 8 bases, with 19 bases between. The CDR3 totals 15 residues. CDR3 residues: CASSRLGGAPDIQYF. CDR3 DNA sequence: TGTGCCAGCAGCCGACTTGGGGGGGCGCCGGACATTCAGTACTTC.

This clone was found a few times. The chain has TRBV21-1 and TRBJ2-3; TRBD1 is the table's D call and was not checked against the DNA. TRBV21-1 is marked as a pseudogene. This CDR3 has 14 residues. The CDR3 DNA reads as TGTGCCAGCAGTGGGACAGGGCAAAGAGATACGCAGTATTTT. Translated: CASSGTGQRDTQYF.

The rearrangement links TRBV7-2 to TRBJ1-4, with a tentative D call TRBD1 (6 bases). Trimming stripped 1 base from V and 8 bases from J, with 11 bases between. Germline CDR1 is SGHTA and CDR2 is FQGNSA. This CDR3 comprises 14 residues. DNA for the CDR3: TGTGCCAGCAGCTTAGAACAGGGTGGCGAAAAACTGTTTTTT. Translated, it gives CASSLEQGGEKLFF.

The chain joins TRBV4-1 to TRBJ2-1, with D perhaps matching TRBD1 (5 bases). Looked up from germline, CDR1 is MGHRA and CDR2 is YSYEKL. Deletions cut 1 base from V and 1 base from J, with 11 bases between. This CDR3 has 16 amino acids. The CDR3 DNA reads as TGCGCCAGCAGCCAAGGAGACAGCCTATCCTACAATGAGCAGTTCTTC. Translated, it gives CASSQGDSLSYNEQFF.

This clone was observed a handful of times. The CDR3 spells CASSLEGSSGNTIYF. The CDR3 nucleotides are TGTGCCAGCAGCTTAGAAGGGAGCTCTGGAAACACCATATATTTT. This chain uses TRBV7-2 with TRBJ1-3; D gene ambiguous. Germline V gene data show CDR1 as SGHTA and CDR2 as FQGNSA. Trimming shortened V by 1 base and J by 0 bases, and 7 bases separated the two germline ends. CDR3 length: 15 residues.

This clone was recorded a few times. The chain couples TRBV5-1 to TRBJ1-1; 7 bases map to TRBD1. CDR1 is SGHRS and CDR2 is YFSETQ in the germline V gene. With V trimmed by 4 bases and J by 1 base, 7 bases remained unmatched. The CDR3 has 15 amino acids. As DNA, the CDR3 is TGCGCCAGCAGCCCCCACCGACAGGGGAACACTGAAGCTTTCTTT. This sequence encodes CASSPHRQGNTEAFF. Full variable domain (missing parts from reference TRBV5-1 and TRBJ1-1): KAGVTQTPRYLIKTRGQQVTLSCSPISGHRSVSWYQQTPGQGLQFLFEYFSETQRNKGNFPGRFSGRQFSNSRSEMNVSTLELGDSALYLCASSPHRQGNTEAFFGQGTRLTVV.

The rearrangement uses TRBV5-1 and TRBJ2-1, with 9 bases aligning to TRBD2. The CDR3 runs 14 residues. Unmatched junction bases numbered 5, after V lost 6 bases and J lost 4 bases. Germline CDR1 SGHRS, CDR2 YFSETQ. CDR3 bases: TGCGCCAGCACTTTGACTAGCGGATACAATGAGCAGTTCTTC. The encoded protein is CASTLTSGYNEQFF.

V is TRBV9 and J is TRBJ1-2, with D unresolved. V lost 0 bases and J lost 4, with 10 bases in between. Per the germline V gene, CDR1 is SGDLS and CDR2 is YYNGEE. The CDR3 has 14 amino acids. The CDR3 sequence is CASSVGGGSYGYTF. In nucleotides, the CDR3 is TGTGCCAGCAGCGTAGGTGGCGGGAGCTATGGCTACACCTTC.